The T cell receptor (beta chain) described here comes from a study of blood T cell repertoires in COVID-19. Trimming pared 4 bases from V and 3 bases from J, leaving 8 bases between. This CDR3 contains 13 residues. Germline values: CDR1 SGHDT, CDR2 YYEEEE. Profiling relied on immunoSEQ multiplex PCR, and the TCRdb table lists in-frame clones only, not all of them. The sample contains roughly 120,000 clones, more than 80% of which appear only once. This chain links TRBV5-6 with TRBJ1-5; D gene unclear. This TCR was sampled from a man in his 70s with active or convalescent COVID-19. The sample consisted of peripheral blood. The CDR3 here is CASSREPNQPQHF. As DNA, the CDR3 is TGTGCCAGCAGCCGCGAGCCCAATCAGCCCCAGCATTTT.